These T cell receptor beta chains were read from a single sample in a study of prognosis after radiotherapy for stage I lung cancer. TCRdb re-derived calls from the multiplex PCR reads in MiXCR, one entry per CDR3 protein. The table records 20,000 to 25,000 distinct CDR3 sequences, roughly 40% of them present only once. The sample consisted of PBMCs, taken before or after stereotactic body radiation therapy (not recorded which). The receptors shown here come from a donor at least 50 years old with non-small cell lung cancer. Each CDR3 is given with its conserved first and last residue. Not all rows give a size; the values are once, few, many and, for expanded clones, a class.

j_call: TRBJ2-7; clone_size: NA; v_call: TRBV5-4; cdr3_length: 13; cdr3_aa: CASSFQGSREQYF
j_call: TRBJ2-7; clone_size: many; v_call: TRBV4-2; cdr3_length: 14; cdr3_aa: CASSQADRGHEQYF
j_call: TRBJ2-3; clone_size: NA; v_call: TRBV6-2/TRBV6-3; cdr3_length: 15; cdr3_aa: CASSEGETGADTQYF
j_call: TRBJ2-5; clone_size: many; v_call: TRBV24-1; cdr3_length: 16; cdr3_aa: CATSDFGAGIKETQYF
j_call: TRBJ2-4; clone_size: many; v_call: TRBV18; cdr3_length: 14; cdr3_aa: CASSPLQGGNIQYF
j_call: TRBJ1-5; clone_size: medium-sized; v_call: TRBV28; cdr3_length: 16; cdr3_aa: CASSLGRGASNQPQHF
j_call: TRBJ1-6; clone_size: many; v_call: TRBV6-5; cdr3_length: 15; cdr3_aa: CASSYSTGAVSPLHF
j_call: TRBJ1-6; clone_size: NA; v_call: TRBV24-1; cdr3_length: 17; cdr3_aa: CATSRTYRGRWNSPLHF
j_call: TRBJ2-2; clone_size: few; v_call: TRBV27; cdr3_length: 15; cdr3_aa: CASQEQVLGTGELFF
j_call: TRBJ2-7; clone_size: once; v_call: TRBV6-2/TRBV6-3; cdr3_length: 19; cdr3_aa: CAGSYSMAVGPRRGNEQYF
j_call: TRBJ2-2; clone_size: NA; v_call: TRBV27; cdr3_length: 14; cdr3_aa: CAISLSSDTGELFF
j_call: TRBJ2-7; clone_size: NA; v_call: TRBV20-1; cdr3_length: 14; cdr3_aa: CSAPGVQTGYEQYF
j_call: TRBJ2-1; clone_size: many; v_call: TRBV27; cdr3_length: 16; cdr3_aa: CASTTFRDRKKGEQFF
j_call: TRBJ2-2; clone_size: many; v_call: TRBV3-1; cdr3_length: 13; cdr3_aa: CASSHRATGELFF
j_call: TRBJ2-7; clone_size: many; v_call: TRBV9; cdr3_length: 12; cdr3_aa: CASSANSDEQYF
j_call: TRBJ2-1; clone_size: large; v_call: TRBV29-1; cdr3_length: 14; cdr3_aa: CSGKTSGSYNEQFF
j_call: TRBJ2-5; clone_size: many; v_call: TRBV5-1; cdr3_length: 13; cdr3_aa: CASSLGQWETQYF
j_call: TRBJ1-4; clone_size: many; v_call: TRBV5-5; cdr3_length: 16; cdr3_aa: CASSRGDHNVGEKLFF
j_call: TRBJ2-1; clone_size: many; v_call: TRBV2; cdr3_length: 18; cdr3_aa: CASSRFFGTSGAYNEQFF
j_call: TRBJ1-6; clone_size: NA; v_call: TRBV28; cdr3_length: 12; cdr3_aa: CAISLVRSPLHF
j_call: TRBJ2-1; clone_size: many; v_call: TRBV28; cdr3_length: 15; cdr3_aa: CASRGQRLRDNEQFF
j_call: TRBJ1-3; clone_size: many; v_call: TRBV10-2; cdr3_length: 17; cdr3_aa: CASSPRDTGEPGNTIYF
j_call: TRBJ1-5; clone_size: few; v_call: TRBV6-5; cdr3_length: 13; cdr3_aa: CASSYSKGEPQHF
j_call: TRBJ1-1; clone_size: many; v_call: TRBV29-1; cdr3_length: 13; cdr3_aa: CRANGQSNTEAFF
j_call: TRBJ2-2; clone_size: many; v_call: TRBV5-4; cdr3_length: 16; cdr3_aa: CASSVTSGRVSGELFF
j_call: TRBJ2-1; clone_size: medium-sized; v_call: TRBV6-1; cdr3_length: 16; cdr3_aa: CASREGATGSYNEQFF
j_call: TRBJ1-2; clone_size: NA; v_call: TRBV5-1; cdr3_length: 13; cdr3_aa: CATSREEGRVYTF
j_call: TRBJ1-1; clone_size: many; v_call: TRBV20-1; cdr3_length: 13; cdr3_aa: CSAGRQLNTEAFF
j_call: TRBJ2-7; clone_size: NA; v_call: TRBV6-2/TRBV6-3; cdr3_length: 14; cdr3_aa: CASSEWGNSYEQYF
j_call: TRBJ1-4; clone_size: NA; v_call: TRBV6-1; cdr3_length: 16; cdr3_aa: CASSESDSVGNEKLFF
j_call: TRBJ1-2; clone_size: many; v_call: TRBV4-1; cdr3_length: 15; cdr3_aa: CASSRLDSGSYGYTF
j_call: TRBJ1-5; clone_size: few; v_call: TRBV20-1; cdr3_length: 15; cdr3_aa: CSADVGTDSRQPQHF
j_call: TRBJ1-2; clone_size: many; v_call: TRBV13; cdr3_length: 14; cdr3_aa: CASSSTGTNYGYTF
j_call: TRBJ1-1; clone_size: many; v_call: TRBV5-4; cdr3_length: 15; cdr3_aa: CASSLVGSLGTEAFF
j_call: TRBJ1-3; clone_size: medium-sized; v_call: TRBV20-1; cdr3_length: 15; cdr3_aa: CSAREDHGPRNTIYF
j_call: TRBJ2-3; clone_size: NA; v_call: TRBV15; cdr3_length: 16; cdr3_aa: CATSRGTSGSTDTQYF